This TCR beta chain comes out of a study of regulatory T cells in long-lasting Graves disease (dated by TCRdb to 2020 to 2022). At the level of the whole study: In the newly diagnosed Graves' disease group, patients had been taking antithyroid drugs for less than 3 months. Persistent Graves' disease patients were compared with newly diagnosed Graves' disease patients by peripheral blood TCR sequencing and RNA sequencing. The study was conducted in China and was registered as a clinical trial. A total of about 35 samples underwent TCR sequencing: about 13 from persistent and roughly 20 from newly diagnosed Graves' disease patients.

This clonotype was detected ten times or more. Its antigen is currently not known. Base-call qualities are not available, and no considerably larger clone is one nucleotide away. The CDR3 starts with the cysteine, ends with the phenylalanine, and has 13 residues. Only CDR3 DNA remains: 39 bases, in frame from the first base. Relative to germline, V is 6 bases shorter and J is 2 bases shorter, with 11 bases between their ends. The germline V gene specifies MDHEN as CDR1 and SYDVKM as CDR2. Library construction relied on multiplex PCR. Instrument on record: Illumina HiSeq 4000. To build TCR beta libraries, CDR3 regions were amplified by Arm-PCR using iRepertoire HTBI primers. Before sequencing, the PCR products went through gel purification. Under the source paper's analysis protocol: Gene usage analysis of CDR3 amino acid clonotypes used the 50 to 70 TRBV and fewer than 15 TRBJ segments found across samples. COPE and FqMerger were used to merge the filtered high-quality paired reads into contigs. BLAST was used to align contigs to IMGT TRBV, TRBD and TRBJ reference genes, and CDR3 was defined according to IMGT. Any clonotype with a frequency above 0.1% was counted as a highly expanded clone. Repertoire diversity was measured by Shannon entropy, and V-J evenness by the Gini coefficient. A clonotype found in more than one individual was treated as public. TCRdb took the public reads, trimmed them with fastp at Q25, ran MiXCR for clone calling and kept in-frame beta chains. Every distinct CDR3 protein forms one entry, paired with its most common genes and DNA. These V and J calls derive from TCRdb rather than the authors' analysis. The sample table holds roughly 610,000 distinct CDR3 sequences, of which 15% to 20% were seen once. The ten top clones hold more than 15% of the sample.

The paper's findings and limits, for the study overall: Persistent Graves' disease patients showed lower TCR Shannon entropy and fewer highly expanded clones than newly diagnosed patients, suggesting clonal expansion. Preferential use of TRBV28, TRBJ1-2 and TRBJ2-5 was observed in persistent disease, whereas TRBV20-1 and TRBJ2-1 were favored in newly diagnosed disease. Peripheral blood alone was examined, since thyroid tissue, which constituted the primary lesion, could not be accessed. Sequencing and analysis were limited to the TCR beta chain. Persistent patients shared more public clonotypes among themselves (around 2,500) than newly diagnosed patients did (approximately 970). The authors noted that the small sample size was a limitation that may lower accuracy.

The meaning of the sample's time point label: newly diagnosed GD, antithyroid drugs for less than 3 months. RNA was extracted from PBMCs in TRIzol for both TCR sequencing and RNA sequencing. The diagnosis of Graves' disease was made according to American Thyroid Association guidelines. Recruitment of patients was carried out at an endocrinology department in Xi'an, China. Each patient gave approximately 10 milliliters of peripheral blood, collected in an EDTA anticoagulant tube. PBMCs were isolated by Ficoll Paque Plus density gradient separation without further T cell sorting. An Agilent 2100 Bioanalyzer and agarose gel were used to check RNA quality, while a NanoDrop 2000 measured RNA concentration. These data are also associated with another study on T cells in Graves' hyperthyroidism and ophthalmopathy. As the second paper documents: Graves' hyperthyroidism was defined as stable when no progression to ophthalmopathy occurred over 18 months of follow-up. Hyperthyroidism patients were aged 18 to 65 years and newly diagnosed, with disease duration of less than 2 months. Any patient with an uncontrolled infection, another autoimmune disease, pregnancy or lactation was excluded. Diagnoses relied on clinical symptoms, serum thyroxine and TRAb, thyroid ultrasound and orbital computed tomography. A first-round RT-PCR of the TCR CDR3 used the HTBI primer set with the Qiagen OneStep RT-PCR kit. Most expanded thyroid clonotypes (frequency above 0.001) were also detected in blood, suggesting blood repertoires may reflect thyroid immune responses. A model built on a 13 V-J signature distinguished ophthalmopathy from stable hyperthyroidism, reaching around 88% sensitivity and under 84% specificity in cross-validation and 80%/75% in testing. During validation, the model predicted progression to ophthalmopathy a median of roughly six months ahead of onset, with more than 55% sensitivity and around 72% specificity. A discovery cohort of about a hundred patients, 43 with Graves' ophthalmopathy and 55 to 60 with stable Graves' hyperthyroidism, was used to find distinguishing TCR V-J signatures. An independent validation cohort of under 20 hyperthyroidism patients and 17 patients who later progressed to ophthalmopathy tested prospective prediction of ophthalmopathy. The 95 to 100 discovery patients were randomly split 7:3 into training and test sets. In addition, the study compared T-cell repertoires in thyroid tissue and in blood from six Graves' hyperthyroidism patients. After sampling, hyperthyroidism patients received methimazole starting at 30 mg daily, and ophthalmopathy patients received high-dose intravenous methylprednisolone. Libraries were constructed in a second round of multiplex PCR, after which size selection and purification were carried out. The libraries were sequenced on an Illumina HiSeq2000 using paired-end 100 bp reads. SOAPnuke was used to process the raw data, removing reads that contained adapters or uncalled bases, had a mean Phred below 15, or lacked an exact match to the constant primer or identifier. COPE v1.2.5 was used to merge high-quality paired reads, and clonotypes were defined as unique nucleotide sequences. Clonotypes were aligned to IMGT TRBV, TRBD and TRBJ reference segments using MiTCR v1.1. The analysis included only V-J combinations with a frequency above 0.0001, which together covered around 99% of the repertoires. The TCS score was defined as F50 (clonal expansion) divided by E x V (chaos), with BLOSUM62-based TCRdist calculated between CDR3 peptides within each V-J. Welch's t-statistics and random forest reduced 450 to 600 V-J features to fewer than 15, which were used in a naive Bayes classifier (R e1071). No statistical method was used to fix the sample size in advance, and group allocation was not hidden from the investigators. According to the paper, TCR Vbeta CDR3 sequencing was carried out on 135 peripheral blood samples, which came from 40 to 45 ophthalmopathy, 70 to 80 hyperthyroidism and approximately 17 progressor patients.

The chain joins TRBV28 to TRBJ2-7; the D element could tentatively be TRBD1 or TRBD2, as 5 bases agree for each. Here the sequenced sample was peripheral blood mononuclear cells (PBMCs), taken at new diagnosis, from a patient treated with antithyroid drugs. The clonotype was recovered from a woman aged 25-40 years with Graves disease. Donor details come from another sample of the same person, matched by shared clones. The CDR3 region: CASSLRGAYEQYF. The nucleotides are TGTGCCAGCAGCCTGAGAGGGGCCTACGAGCAGTACTTC.